The clone carrying this TCR beta chain was detected a few times. This entry belongs to a study of T cells after yellow fever vaccination. Trimming removed 4 bases from V and 5 bases from J, with 12 bases in between. CDR1 MDHEN and CDR2 SYDVKM come from the germline V gene. This CDR3 spans 14 amino acids. Universal primer sites and UMIs were introduced during 5'RACE template-switching synthesis of TCR cDNA. TCRdb redid the calling of the 5' RACE reads with MiXCR, one entry per CDR3 protein. The repertoire holds 45,000 to 65,000 distinct CDR3 sequences, with around 6.7% as singletons. This TCR came from a man younger than 30 who received the YFV17D yellow fever vaccine. The J gene is TRBJ2-1, the V gene TRBV28; D might be TRBD1 (5 bases). The source material was CD8+ T cells not binding an NS4B(214-222) dextramer, sorted from PBMCs, sampled about 49 days after the first yellow fever vaccination. CDR3 sequence reads: CASSWYTGDNEQFF. CDR3 bases: TGTGCCAGCAGTTGGTACACAGGAGACAATGAGCAGTTCTTC. Using reference TRBV28 and TRBJ2-1 for the parts outside the CDR3, the full variable domain is DVKVTQSSRYLVKRTGEKVFLECVQDMDHENMFWYRQDPGLGLRLIYFSYDVKMKEKGDIPEGYSVSREKKERFSLILESASTNQTSMYLCASSWYTGDNEQFFGPGTRLTVL.